One T cell receptor beta chain is described in this entry. The antigen it binds to is not known. The input lacks base qualities; no much larger clone sits a single base away. This sample is part of a study of blood T cell repertoires in COVID-19 (dated by TCRdb to about 2020). Notes on the research overall: ImmuneRACE Cohort 3 recovered participants were defined by two consecutive negative NP/OP PCR tests, healthcare professional clearance, or symptom resolution. Samples covering the acute and convalescent phases of COVID-19 were provided by collaborators in the United States, Italy and Spain. The material from the prospective study consisted of cDNA or gDNA derived from T cells, B-cell-depleted T cells, or PBMCs. The dataset comprised deeply sampled blood TCRbeta repertoires from subjects exposed to, actively infected with, or recovered from COVID-19. The repertoires were released in a freely available public database intended as a resource for research on the immune response to SARS-CoV-2. Samples were obtained from the ongoing ImmuneRACE study (first 160 participants) and from approximately 1,200 subjects provided by 6 global collaborators. Nearly every sample came with metadata listing a de-identified subject ID, COVID-19 status, age in years and sex. HLA class I and class II types, where available, came from metadata supplied by the sample provider rather than from assay-based typing. General study outcomes and caveats: How much clinical and demographic metadata was included differed by source and by participant, and the metadata was provided uncurated.

Trimming costs V 5 bases and J 7 bases, and their ends lie 6 bases apart. Based on the germline V gene (reference sequence), the CDR1 and CDR2 sequences are MNHEY and SMNVEV. Inclusive of the bounding cysteine and phenylalanine, the CDR3 is 12 residues long. Of the read, only the CDR3 DNA is kept; its 36 bases are in frame from base 1. Participants in the prospective study were enrolled through a virtual design, were aged roughly 18 to 100 years, and lived in under 25 United States geographic areas. To assign participants to cohorts, the prospective study relied on clinical history that participants themselves reported in a screening survey and a study questionnaire. Each participant in the prospective study had whole blood, serum and a nasopharyngeal or oropharyngeal swab collected by mobile phlebotomists. Participants in the prospective study had the option to provide additional blood draws and questionnaires over an approximately 2-month period. Prospective study blood samples were shipped either frozen or at room temperature before DNA extraction.

TCRbeta CDR3 regions were amplified from genomic DNA by means of the immunoSEQ Assay, a bias-controlled multiplex PCR. The authors processed their data as follows. The number of nucleated cells in each sample was estimated by amplification of reference gene primers within the assay. Sequence reads were collapsed and filtered to measure the absolute abundance of every unique TCRbeta CDR3 rearrangement. Productive Simpson clonality was computed per sample as the square root of Simpson's diversity index over productive rearrangements. TCRdb stores this immuneACCESS table with in-frame sequences only. Part of the clones is absent; in the studies checked, under half of the shortfall reflects unresolved V genes, and no reason is known for the rest. The V and J calls and clone size were taken over from that table, and D and trimming were inferred from the DNA. This sample gives around 300,000 clones in total; more than 75% of them show up just once. The ten biggest clones cover approximately 2% of the sample.

The clonotype was recovered from a woman aged 60-70 years in a cohort exposed to, infected with or recovered from COVID-19 (not recorded which). Sequenced input: PBMCs or T cells enriched from blood (not recorded which). Here the chain combines TRBV27 and TRBJ1-6, with the D gene not confidently named. CDR3 reads: CASSIFNSPLHF. At the DNA level, the sequence is TGTGCCAGCAGTATCTTCAATTCACCCCTCCACTTT.